This T cell receptor beta chain came from a study of T cells in Graves' hyperthyroidism and ophthalmopathy. Comment on this clonotype: The antigen is unknown.

Stable Graves' hyperthyroidism meant no ophthalmopathy progression within 18 months. Germline lookup yields CDR1 SGDLS and CDR2 YYNGEE. V lost 0 bases to trimming and J lost 4 bases, with 10 bases between them. The CDR3 runs to 15 residues. The investigators amplified TCR beta CDR3 regions from RNA transcripts. The study used the HTBI primer set for a first-round RT-PCR of the TCR CDR3. TCRdb processed the multiplex PCR reads anew with MiXCR; each CDR3 protein has one entry. The sample consists of hundreds of thousands of distinct CDR3 sequences, around 39% of them appearing once. Study outcomes and limitations: Blood also carried most thyroid clonotypes expanded above 0.001. The authors' 13 V-J model separated ophthalmopathy from stable hyperthyroidism.

The source is a man between 18 and 29 years old with Graves' hyperthyroidism. The chain employs TRBV9 and TRBJ2-2; D gene uncertain. Sequencing input: blood. In DNA form, the CDR3 reads TGTGCCAGCAGCGTAGAAGGCTACGCCACCGGGGAGCTGTTTTTT. Its protein product is CASSVEGYATGELFF.